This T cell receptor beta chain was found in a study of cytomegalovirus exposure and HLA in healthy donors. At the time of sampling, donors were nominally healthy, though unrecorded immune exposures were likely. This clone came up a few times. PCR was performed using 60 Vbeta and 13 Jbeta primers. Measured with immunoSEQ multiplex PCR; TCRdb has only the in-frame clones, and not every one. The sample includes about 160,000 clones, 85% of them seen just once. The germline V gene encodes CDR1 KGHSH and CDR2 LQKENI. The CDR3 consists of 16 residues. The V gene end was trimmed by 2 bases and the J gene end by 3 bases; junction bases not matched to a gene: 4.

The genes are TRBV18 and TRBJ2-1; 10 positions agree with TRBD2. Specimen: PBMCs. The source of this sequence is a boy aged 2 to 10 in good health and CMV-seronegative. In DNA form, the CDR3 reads TGTGCCAGCTCACCAATTAGCGGGGGGTACTACAATGAGCAGTTCTTC. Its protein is CASSPISGGYYNEQFF.